One and the same sample provided the 27 T cell receptor beta chains below, sequenced in a study of blood T cell repertoires in COVID-19. Profiling relied on immunoSEQ multiplex PCR, and the TCRdb table lists in-frame clones only, not all of them. This table holds more than 250,000 clones, over 75% found once. The sequenced sample consisted of PBMCs or T cells enriched from blood (not recorded which). These receptors were collected from a woman aged 18 to 35 who had recovered from COVID-19.

J is TRBJ2-7 and V is TRBV2; TRBD1 aligns across 9 bases. The CDR3 runs 16 residues. The V gene end was trimmed by 5 bases and the J gene end by 3 bases; junction bases not matched to a gene: 11. CDR1 is SNHLY and CDR2 is FYNNEI in the germline V gene. The CDR3 nucleotides read TGTGCCAGCAGTATTCCAACCGGGACAGGGAACTACGAGCAGTACTTC. It yields the protein CASSIPTGTGNYEQYF.

V usage is TRBV9 and J usage is TRBJ2-7; TRBD2 aligns across 11 bases. Trimming took 3 bases from V and 0 from J; bases not matched to a gene: 5. Per germline, CDR1 SGDLS and CDR2 YYNGEE. The CDR3 contains 16 residues. As DNA, the CDR3 is TGTGCCAGCAGCGCAACTAGCGGGGGAAGCTCCTACGAGCAGTACTTC. Amino acids: CASSATSGGSSYEQYF.

The chain has TRBV21-1 and TRBJ1-6; the table names TRBD1, a call not compared with the DNA. TRBV21-1 counts as a pseudogene. The CDR3 covers 19 residues. CDR3 sequence (DNA): TGTGCCAGCAGCAAAGTCCTGAAGGCCAGGGGTATCGTCGGTTCACCCCTCCACTTT. This gives the protein CASSKVLKARGIVGSPLHF.

The rearrangement joins TRBV11-3 to TRBJ2-7, with TRBD1 matching over 9 bases. Per germline, CDR1 SGHNT and CDR2 YENEEA. This CDR3 is 13 amino acids long. The junction had 1 base not matched to a gene; V was cut back by 3 bases and J by 4 bases. The CDR3 spells CASSFGQGYEQYF. The DNA of the CDR3 is TGTGCCAGCAGCTTTGGACAGGGGTACGAGCAGTACTTC.

The chain joins TRBV15 to TRBJ2-3, with 7 positions matching TRBD2. Looked up from germline, CDR1 is LNHNV and CDR2 is YYDKDF (reference sequence). The CDR3 runs to 16 residues. The ends lost 1 base at V and 3 bases at J; junction bases unmatched: 7. The CDR3 loop is CATSRAGGSPTDTQYF. CDR3 DNA sequence: TGTGCCACCAGCAGAGCGGGCGGGAGCCCGACAGATACGCAGTATTTT.

A single count supports this clone. The chain is built from TRBV3-1 (or the pseudogene TRBV3-2) and TRBJ1-1, with no clear D. Germline CDR1 LGHDT, CDR2 YNNKEL (reference sequence). CDR3 length: 13 residues. The V gene lost 1 base and the J gene lost 1 base, with 4 bases spanning the gap. The CDR3 DNA is TGTGCCAGCAGCCAAGTACAGAACACTGAAGCTTTCTTT. Its translation is CASSQVQNTEAFF.

The chain uses TRBV14 and TRBJ2-7, with D possibly being TRBD2 (6 bases). Germline CDR1 reads SGHDN; CDR2 reads FVKESK. V was trimmed by 4 bases and J by 2 bases, leaving 15 bases between them. The CDR3 contains 15 residues. The CDR3 sequence: CASSREEGRTYEQYF. CDR3 coding DNA: TGTGCCAGCAGCCGGGAGGAGGGAAGAACCTACGAGCAGTACTTC. Full variable domain (outside the CDR3, taken from reference TRBV14 and TRBJ2-7): EAGVTQFPSHSVIEKGQTVTLRCDPISGHDNLYWYRRVMGKEIKFLLHFVKESKQDESGMPNNRFLAERTGGTYSTLKVQPAELEDSGVYFCASSREEGRTYEQYFGPGTRLTVT.

This chain uses TRBV7-6 with TRBJ2-1, with TRBD1 matching over 7 bases. This CDR3 has 15 residues. Germline loops: CDR1 SGHVS, CDR2 FNYEAQ. V gave up 2 bases and J gave up 9 bases; unmatched junction bases: 10. The DNA for the CDR3 is TGTGCCAGCAGCTTACGGGACAGATCGTCGGTTGAGCAGTTCTTC. It yields the protein CASSLRDRSSVEQFF.

The genes are TRBV28 and TRBJ2-7, with D perhaps matching TRBD2 (6 bases). CDR3 length: 15 residues. The V and J ends lost 6 bases and 3 bases respectively, with 18 bases between them. Germline V gene sequence: CDR1 MDHEN, CDR2 SYDVKM. DNA of the CDR3: TGTGCCAGCAGCCCCCGGACTAATAGGGTCTACGAGCAGTACTTC. The encoded protein is CASSPRTNRVYEQYF.

The chain employs TRBV4-1 and TRBJ1-2; no firm D call. Germline CDR1 MGHRA, CDR2 YSYEKL. V lost 6 bases and J 4 bases, leaving 12 bases between the germline ends. The CDR3 loop spans 13 amino acids. CDR3: CASSRPWSYGYTF. CDR3 coding DNA: TGCGCCAGCAGTAGACCGTGGAGCTATGGCTACACCTTC.

The chain employs TRBV28 and TRBJ1-2; weak D call: TRBD1 (6 bases). The ends were cut back, 5 bases at V and 0 bases at J, with 13 bases in the middle. This CDR3 comprises 15 residues. Germline V lookup: CDR1 MDHEN, CDR2 SYDVKM. The CDR3 DNA is TGTGCCAGCAGTGGAAGGGACAAGGCTAACTATGGCTACACCTTC. It is translated as CASSGRDKANYGYTF.

This rearrangement joins TRBV3-1 (or the pseudogene TRBV3-2) to TRBJ1-3, with D perhaps matching TRBD1 (5 bases). Germline V lookup: CDR1 LGHDT, CDR2 YNNKEL (reference sequence). The CDR3 has 13 amino acids. The V gene lost 8 bases and the J gene lost 0 bases, with 8 bases spanning the gap. The DNA for the CDR3 is TGTGCCAGCGGGGCCCTCTCTGGAAACACCATATATTTT. Amino acid sequence: CASGALSGNTIYF.

The rearrangement uses TRBV19 and TRBJ2-1; 7 nucleotides match TRBD1. Germline V gene sequence: CDR1 LNHDA, CDR2 SQIVND (reference sequence). This CDR3 contains 15 residues. The V and J ends lost 8 bases and 7 bases, in that order; junction bases with no gene match: 14. CDR3 in amino acids: CASAYERGPQNEQFF. CDR3 nucleotides: TGTGCCAGTGCATATGAGAGGGGGCCTCAGAATGAGCAGTTCTTC.

J is TRBJ2-3 and V is TRBV27; 9 positions match TRBD1. J gave up 4 bases and V 6 bases, and 8 bases lay outside the gene matches. The CDR3 runs 15 residues. The germline CDR1 and CDR2 sequences are MNHEY and SMNVEV (reference sequence). The CDR3 spells CASRQGAGIADTQYF. The CDR3 coding sequence is TGTGCCAGCAGACAGGGGGCAGGAATAGCAGATACGCAGTATTTT.

The chain combines TRBV19 with TRBJ2-7, with 8 positions matching TRBD1. The CDR3 length is 13 residues. CDR1 and CDR2 (germline): LNHDA, SQIVND (reference sequence). V shed 6 bases and J 4 bases; nucleotides not matched to a gene: 5. The CDR3 nucleotides are TGTGCCAGTAGGAAGACAGGGGCATACGAGCAGTACTTC. This encodes CASRKTGAYEQYF.

The rearrangement uses TRBV15 and TRBJ1-1, with D possibly TRBD1 on 5 matching bases. Germline V CDR1 and CDR2: LNHNV, YYDKDF (reference sequence). With 3 bases removed from V and 5 bases from J, the gap between germline ends came to 16 bases. The CDR3 runs 15 residues. The DNA of the CDR3 is TGTGCCACCAGCAGGGTTATGGGGGGGAGTACTGAAGCTTTCTTT. Its protein is CATSRVMGGSTEAFF.

The chain uses TRBV19 and TRBJ1-1; possible D gene TRBD1, 6 bases. CDR1 is LNHDA, CDR2 SQIVND, per germline (reference sequence). V was clipped by 8 bases and J by 11 bases, with 27 bases between them. CDR3 size: 15 residues. Here the CDR3 reads CASLPARGGGGRAFF. DNA of the CDR3: TGTGCCAGTTTACCCGCGAGGGGGGGCGGTGGTCGCGCTTTCTTT.

The chain employs TRBV11-2 and TRBJ2-3, with D maybe TRBD2 (6 bases). CDR3 size: 14 residues. Trimming cost V 2 bases and J 6 bases, with 12 bases left between them. Germline CDR1 is SGHAT and CDR2 is FQNNGV. The CDR3 nucleotides read TGTGCCAGCAGCTTACGGGACTCTTGGGATACGCAGTATTTT. It is translated as CASSLRDSWDTQYF.

The rearrangement joins TRBV6-5 to TRBJ2-3; unclear D gene. Per germline, CDR1 MNHEY and CDR2 SVGAGI. Trimming cost V 4 bases and J 1 base, with 9 bases left between them. CDR3 length equals 14 residues. CDR3 amino acids: CASSSADGTDTQYF. CDR3 DNA sequence: TGTGCCAGCAGTTCCGCGGATGGCACAGATACGCAGTATTTT.

The chain uses TRBV4-1 and TRBJ2-7, with TRBD1 as a possible D gene (6 bases). Trimming pared 1 base from V and 5 bases from J, leaving 15 bases between. This CDR3 region has 15 residues. Germline CDR1 reads MGHRA; CDR2 reads YSYEKL. The CDR3 DNA sequence: TGCGCCAGCAGCCAAGGGGGGCAGGGGCCCAACGAGCAGTACTTC. Translation: CASSQGGQGPNEQYF.

In this sample, this clone turned up a few times. V usage is TRBV4-2 and J usage is TRBJ2-5, with TRBD1 identical over 9 bases. The CDR3 is 14 residues long. Germline trimming cut 4 bases from V and 4 bases from J; bases unmatched to any gene: 4. Germline CDR1 and CDR2: LGHNA and YNFKEQ. The CDR3 DNA reads as TGTGCCAGCAGCCTGGGGACAGGGACAGAGACCCAGTACTTC. It is translated as CASSLGTGTETQYF.

The chain carries TRBV28 and TRBJ1-3; D call uncertain. The CDR3 covers 16 residues. V lost 2 bases and J 0 bases, leaving 11 bases between the germline ends. Per germline, CDR1 MDHEN and CDR2 SYDVKM. The CDR3 is CASSLNGFSSGNTIYF. Written as DNA, the CDR3 is TGTGCCAGCAGTTTAAACGGGTTTAGCTCTGGAAACACCATATATTTT.

J is TRBJ2-3 and V is TRBV4-1; tentative D call: TRBD2 (8 bases). Trimming pared 10 bases from V and 2 bases from J, leaving 25 bases between. The CDR3 length is 17 residues. From germline, CDR1 is MGHRA and CDR2 YSYEKL. CDR3 sequence (DNA): TGCGCCACCAACCAGGGGGAAGCGGGGGCAATCACAGATACGCAGTATTTT. It yields the protein CATNQGEAGAITDTQYF.

This clone has a count of ten or more. The rearrangement joins TRBV7-9 to TRBJ1-2; D is possibly TRBD1 (5 bases). The V end was cut by 5 bases, the J end by 4 bases, with 14 bases between. Germline-derived CDR1 and CDR2 are SEHNR and FQNEAQ (reference sequence). This CDR3 is 14 amino acids long. Here the CDR3 DNA reads TGTGCCAGCAGCAGCTCAGGGTTCACCTATGGCTACACCTTC. Its translation is CASSSSGFTYGYTF.

The chain combines TRBV11-3 with TRBJ1-1; perhaps TRBD1 as D (5 bases). The CDR3 covers 16 residues. V was pared by 1 base and J by 3 bases, with 15 bases between. In germline, CDR1 is SGHNT, CDR2 YENEEA. CDR3 sequence reads: CASSLGGRLGDTEAFF. CDR3 nucleotides: TGTGCCAGCAGCTTAGGAGGCCGCCTAGGGGACACTGAAGCTTTCTTT.

The rearrangement joins TRBV5-1 to TRBJ1-5; weak D call: TRBD1 (6 bases). The CDR3 loop spans 15 amino acids. Germline V gene data show CDR1 as SGHRS and CDR2 as YFSETQ. V lost 4 bases to trimming and J lost 7 bases, with 18 bases between them. CDR3 nucleotides: TGCGCCAGCAGCGCTCAAGGGGGGCGGGAGCAGCCCCAGCATTTT. Its protein product is CASSAQGGREQPQHF.

The chain joins TRBV19 to TRBJ2-2, with D tentatively TRBD2 (5 bases). The CDR3 is made up of 14 amino acids. Looked up from germline, CDR1 is LNHDA and CDR2 is SQIVND (reference sequence). Trimming took off 6 bases at V and 6 bases at J, with 14 bases between the two ends. The CDR3 spells CASRLGGQAGELFF. DNA for the CDR3: TGTGCCAGTAGACTCGGCGGGCAGGCCGGGGAGCTGTTTTTT.